These 31 T cell receptor beta chains came from one sample sequenced in a study of blood T cell repertoires in COVID-19. Produced via immunoSEQ multiplex PCR; TCRdb's table is partial and in-frame only. The repertoire has some 100,000 clones, 74% of them found once; the top ten carry about 3.9%. The source material was peripheral blood. All receptors derive from a man between 65 and 85 years old with COVID-19, enrolled during active disease.

J is TRBJ1-1 and V is TRBV7-9; D unclear. CDR3 size: 12 residues. V lost 5 bases to trimming and J lost 6 bases, with 10 bases between them. CDR1 and CDR2 (germline): SEHNR, FQNEAQ (reference sequence). The CDR3 loop reads CASSLTVAEAFF. The CDR3 coding sequence is TGTGCCAGCAGCCTTACAGTCGCTGAAGCTTTCTTT.

The rearrangement joins TRBV30 to TRBJ1-3, with D perhaps matching TRBD1 (5 bases). Trimming took 1 base from V and 0 from J, leaving 10 bases between them. CDR3 length: 15 residues. Per the germline V gene, CDR1 is GTSNPN and CDR2 is SVGIG (reference sequence). The CDR3 DNA is TGTGCCTGGAGTGGGACATTGAGCTCTGGAAACACCATATATTTT. Its translation: CAWSGTLSSGNTIYF. Based on the CDR3 plus reference TRBV30 and TRBJ1-3, the full variable domain is SQTIHQWPATLVQPVGSPLSLECTVEGTSNPNLYWYRQAAGRGLQLLFYSVGIGQISSEVPQNLSASRPQDRQFILSSKKLLLSDSGFYLCAWSGTLSSGNTIYFGEGSWLTVV.

V gene TRBV15 combines with J gene TRBJ1-2; 11 bases fit TRBD1. CDR1 and CDR2 (germline): LNHNV, YYDKDF (reference sequence). CDR3 length: 15 residues. After removal of 1 base from V and 7 bases from J, the junction contained 5 bases not matched to a gene. CDR3 DNA sequence: TGTGCCACCAGCAGAGGGACAGGGGGCGTCGGTGGCTACACCTTC. Translation: CATSRGTGGVGGYTF.

The chain joins TRBV14 to TRBJ1-1; 12 nucleotides agree with TRBD1. Germline assignment: CDR1 SGHDN and CDR2 FVKESK. The V gene end was trimmed by 2 bases and the J gene end by 4 bases; junction bases not matched to a gene: 5. The CDR3 runs to 16 residues. CDR3 bases: TGTGCCAGCAGCCAATCGGGACAGGGGGCGACCACTGAAGCTTTCTTT. It encodes CASSQSGQGATTEAFF.

This chain connects TRBV5-1 to TRBJ1-1, with a tentative D call TRBD1 (5 bases). Trimming pared 3 bases from V and 0 bases from J, leaving 9 bases between. CDR1 and CDR2 from the germline V gene are SGHRS and YFSETQ. This CDR3 region has 14 residues. CDR3 nucleotides: TGCGCCAGCAGCTCCGACAGCTTGAACACTGAAGCTTTCTTT. Encoded protein: CASSSDSLNTEAFF.

The J gene is TRBJ2-5, the V gene TRBV7-2, with a weak D call TRBD1 (6 bases). The CDR3 extends over 14 amino acids. CDR1 and CDR2 from the germline V gene are SGHTA and FQGNSA. V shed 5 bases and J shed 0 bases, with 10 bases lying between them. This chain's CDR3 is CASSVGTNQETQYF. CDR3 bases: TGTGCCAGCAGCGTGGGGACAAACCAAGAGACCCAGTACTTC.

The genes are TRBV7-8 and TRBJ2-3; D gene ambiguous. Trimming removed 5 bases at V and 6 bases at J, with 9 bases between. This CDR3 comprises 12 residues. CDR1 is SGHVS and CDR2 is FQNEAQ in the germline V gene. The CDR3: CASSRTEDTQYF. The CDR3 DNA sequence: TGTGCCAGCAGCCGTACAGAGGATACGCAGTATTTT.

The rearrangement links TRBV4-1 to TRBJ2-1; 7 positions match TRBD2. The CDR3 is made up of 17 amino acids. Germline V gene lookup returns CDR1 MGHRA and CDR2 YSYEKL. V dropped 2 bases and J dropped 6; count of bases not matched to a gene: 13. The CDR3 protein is CASSQRLAGSKGNEQFF. The CDR3 coding sequence is TGCGCCAGCAGCCAAAGGTTAGCGGGTTCTAAAGGCAATGAGCAGTTCTTC.

The chain is built from TRBV5-1 and TRBJ2-3, with TRBD2 matching over 8 bases. CDR3 length: 17 amino acids. The J segment lost 3 bases and the V segment lost 0 bases, leaving 9 bases of the junction unmatched. Germline V lookup: CDR1 SGHRS, CDR2 YFSETQ. The DNA for the CDR3 is TGCGCCAGCAGCTTGGGAGGTAGCGGGACGGCAACAGATACGCAGTATTTT. Protein sequence: CASSLGGSGTATDTQYF.

This CDR3 reads CASSQRLLPGYYNEQFF. In DNA form, the CDR3 reads TGCGCCAGCAGCCAAAGACTCCTGCCGGGATATTACAATGAGCAGTTCTTC. The rearrangement uses TRBV4-3 and TRBJ2-1; perhaps TRBD2 as D (5 bases). The germline CDR1 and CDR2 sequences are LGHNA and YSLEER. The V gene lost 2 bases and the J gene lost 4 bases, with 18 bases spanning the gap. CDR3 length equals 17 residues.

This rearrangement joins TRBV27 to TRBJ1-5, with D possibly being TRBD1 (5 bases). Trimming removed 2 bases from V and 0 bases from J, with 11 bases in between. The germline CDR1 and CDR2 sequences are MNHEY and SMNVEV (reference sequence). CDR3 length: 16 amino acids. CDR3: CASSLRGDFSNQPQHF. The CDR3 nucleotides are TGTGCCAGCAGTTTACGGGGGGATTTTAGCAATCAGCCCCAGCATTTT.

This chain links TRBV7-2 with TRBJ1-2; a possible D gene is TRBD1 (6 bases). V was clipped by 7 bases and J by 2 bases, with 14 bases between them. Germline V gene data show CDR1 as SGHTA and CDR2 as FQGNSA. CDR3 length: 14 amino acids. The DNA of the CDR3 is TGTGCCAGCACAGCCAAGGGACAAAACTATGGCTACACCTTC. Protein sequence: CASTAKGQNYGYTF.

The V call is TRBV7-9, the J call TRBJ2-3; TRBD1 might be the D (6 bases). Germline V lookup: CDR1 SEHNR, CDR2 FQNEAQ (reference sequence). The germline V and J ends were trimmed by 4 bases and 0 bases, with 8 bases remaining between them. CDR3 length: 14 residues. The CDR3 DNA sequence: TGTGCCAGCAGCTCTACAGGGAGCACAGATACGCAGTATTTT. Protein sequence: CASSSTGSTDTQYF. The whole variable domain, remainder taken from reference TRBV7-9 and TRBJ2-3, is DTGVSQNPRHKITKRGQNVTFRCDPISEHNRLYWYRQTLGQGPEFLTYFQNEAQLEKSRLLSDRFSAERPKGSFSTLEIQRTEQGDSAMYLCASSSTGSTDTQYFGPGTRLTVL.

This clone was seen a handful of times. The chain employs TRBV4-2 and TRBJ2-5; D perhaps matches TRBD1 (5 bases). The CDR3 has 15 residues. Germline loops: CDR1 LGHNA, CDR2 YNFKEQ. The ends were cut back, 0 bases at V and 2 bases at J, with 10 bases in the middle. The CDR3 loop is CASSQDGAPQETQYF. The CDR3 nucleotides read TGTGCCAGCAGCCAAGATGGGGCCCCACAAGAGACCCAGTACTTC.

The J gene is TRBJ2-2, the V gene TRBV2, with D possibly TRBD1 on 6 matching bases. The V end lost 11 bases, the J end lost 4 bases, and 11 bases lay between the germline ends. The CDR3 extends over 12 amino acids. Looked up from germline, CDR1 is SNHLY and CDR2 is FYNNEI. The chain's CDR3 is CAVTGTTGELFF. CDR3 in DNA: TGTGCCGTTACAGGGACCACCGGGGAGCTGTTTTTT.

The chain recombines TRBV5-1 with TRBJ2-7; 10 nucleotides line up with TRBD1. This CDR3 has 15 residues. The V gene end was trimmed by 4 bases and the J gene end by 0 bases; junction bases not matched to a gene: 4. The germline CDR1 and CDR2 sequences are SGHRS and YFSETQ. Here the CDR3 DNA reads TGCGCCAGCAGCCAACGGACAGGGGGCTCCTACGAGCAGTACTTC. Translation gives CASSQRTGGSYEQYF.

The chain is built from TRBV29-1 and TRBJ1-1, with a weak D call TRBD1 (5 bases). Germline V gene sequence: CDR1 SQVTM, CDR2 ANQGSEA. There are 13 residues in the CDR3. Deletions cut 6 bases from V and 1 base from J, with 12 bases between. CDR3 amino acids: CSVKPQGNTEAFF. In nucleotides, the CDR3 is TGCAGCGTGAAACCCCAGGGGAACACTGAAGCTTTCTTT.

The rearrangement uses TRBV19 and TRBJ2-5; a possible D gene is TRBD1 (6 bases). The germline V gene has CDR1 LNHDA and CDR2 SQIVND (reference sequence). Between the trimmed V and J ends, which lost 5 bases and 1 base, there was a span of 8 bases. The CDR3 is 13 amino acids. The CDR3 loop is CASSWTAQETQYF. For the CDR3, the DNA is TGTGCCAGTAGTTGGACAGCCCAAGAGACCCAGTACTTC.

This chain joins TRBV24-1 and TRBJ2-3; D may be TRBD1 (5 bases). The CDR3 spans 15 residues. Trimming cost V 5 bases and J 0 bases, with 11 bases left between them. Germline CDR1 and CDR2: KGHDR and SFDVKD. The CDR3 coding sequence is TGTGCCACCAGTGGAGCGACAGCAAGCACAGATACGCAGTATTTT. The encoded protein is CATSGATASTDTQYF.

This chain connects TRBV29-1 to TRBJ2-1, with D tentatively TRBD2 (6 bases). The germline V gene encodes CDR1 SQVTM and CDR2 ANQGSEA. The CDR3 has 13 amino acids. The ends were cut back, 8 bases at V and 9 bases at J, with 20 bases in the middle. The CDR3: CSINKGLLGEQFF. In DNA, the CDR3 is TGCAGCATCAACAAGGGACTTCTTGGTGAGCAGTTCTTC.

This clone was detected only a few times. The CDR3 region is CASSFSAKAFF. CDR3 DNA: TGTGCCAGCAGTTTCAGCGCAAAAGCTTTCTTT. This chain connects TRBV7-2 to TRBJ1-1; D uncertain. CDR1 SGHTA and CDR2 FQGNSA come from the germline V gene. This CDR3 region has 11 residues. The V end lost 6 bases, the J end lost 9 bases, and 11 bases lay between the germline ends.

The chain couples TRBV7-9 to TRBJ2-7; 7 bases fit TRBD2. Losses at the gene ends were 1 base for V and 5 bases for J; bases not matched to a gene: 5. The CDR3 is 14 residues long. The germline V gene encodes CDR1 SEHNR and CDR2 FQNEAQ (reference sequence). The CDR3 DNA is TGTGCCAGCAGCTTAGGGACTAGGCTCAACGAGCAGTACTTC. Amino acid sequence: CASSLGTRLNEQYF.

This clone was picked up a small number of times. The J gene is TRBJ2-7, the V gene TRBV6-5; D is undetermined. Trimming cost V 0 bases and J 2 bases, with 5 bases left between them. This CDR3 comprises 13 residues. Germline CDR1 is MNHEY and CDR2 is SVGAGI. The CDR3 nucleotides are TGTGCCAGCAGTTACTCTCCAGCCTACGAGCAGTACTTC. Amino acids: CASSYSPAYEQYF.

The chain is built from TRBV4-3 and TRBJ2-1; D might be TRBD1 (5 bases). The V end lost 0 bases, the J end lost 9 bases, and 15 bases lay between the germline ends. This CDR3 comprises 15 residues. Germline V gene lookup returns CDR1 LGHNA and CDR2 YSLEER. The CDR3 loop is CASSQEWLVRGEQFF. The CDR3 nucleotides read TGCGCCAGCAGCCAAGAGTGGCTAGTAAGGGGTGAGCAGTTCTTC.

Only a few counts were recorded for this clone. V and J are TRBV7-9 and TRBJ1-1; D unclear. V lost 5 bases and J lost 1, with 8 bases in between. Germline CDR1 is SEHNR and CDR2 is FQNEAQ (reference sequence). CDR3 length: 13 amino acids. The CDR3 DNA sequence: TGTGCCAGCAGCAGAGAACCGAACACTGAAGCTTTCTTT. Translating gives CASSREPNTEAFF.

The rearrangement links TRBV10-3 to TRBJ2-1; maybe TRBD2 (5 bases). Germline V lookup: CDR1 ENHRY, CDR2 SYGVKD. V lost 6 bases and J 5 bases, leaving 11 bases between the germline ends. CDR3 length: 13 residues. Here the CDR3 DNA reads TGTGCCATCAGCCTGGACGGGGACAATGAGCAGTTCTTC. Its protein is CAISLDGDNEQFF.

The chain links TRBV5-1 to TRBJ1-2; D is possibly TRBD1 (5 bases). Per germline, CDR1 SGHRS and CDR2 YFSETQ. CDR3 length equals 13 residues. Trimming took 8 bases from V and 4 from J, leaving 15 bases between them. The CDR3 region has the DNA TGCGCCAGTTTAATCCGCAGGGCCTATGGCTACACCTTC. It is translated as CASLIRRAYGYTF.

This chain uses TRBV4-1 with TRBJ1-3, with TRBD1 identical over 9 bases. Germline V gene sequence: CDR1 MGHRA, CDR2 YSYEKL. Trimming took 4 bases from V and 4 from J; bases not matched to a gene: 2. The CDR3 extends over 14 amino acids. This CDR3 reads CASSLGTGGNTIYF. The CDR3 nucleotides are TGCGCCAGCAGCCTTGGGACAGGGGGAAACACCATATATTTT.

The rearrangement joins TRBV9 to TRBJ2-2; TRBD2 aligns across 9 bases. Unmatched junction bases numbered 4, after V lost 0 bases and J lost 4 bases. The CDR3 runs to 16 residues. CDR1 and CDR2 from the germline V gene are SGDLS and YYNGEE. The CDR3 DNA follows: TGTGCCAGCAGCGTAGATGCGGGAGGGGGCACCGGGGAGCTGTTTTTT. Its translation is CASSVDAGGGTGELFF.

This clone has just one count. The chain recombines TRBV27 with TRBJ1-3; D ambiguous. Germline-derived CDR1 and CDR2 are MNHEY and SMNVEV (reference sequence). The CDR3 is 18 residues long. V dropped 5 bases and J dropped 0 bases, with 20 bases sitting between them. CDR3 residues: CASSPPTHLTSSGNTIYF. The CDR3 DNA sequence: TGTGCCAGCAGTCCGCCTACCCACTTGACAAGCTCTGGAAACACCATATATTTT.

The chain uses TRBV28 and TRBJ2-1; tentative D call: TRBD1 (6 bases). This CDR3 has 17 residues. Germline V gives CDR1 MDHEN, CDR2 SYDVKM. The ends were cut back, 5 bases at V and 7 bases at J, with 24 bases in the middle. DNA of the CDR3: TGTGCCAGCAGTCGACCGCCGGAGAGGACAGCTTCTAATGAGCAGTTCTTC. Amino acid sequence: CASSRPPERTASNEQFF.